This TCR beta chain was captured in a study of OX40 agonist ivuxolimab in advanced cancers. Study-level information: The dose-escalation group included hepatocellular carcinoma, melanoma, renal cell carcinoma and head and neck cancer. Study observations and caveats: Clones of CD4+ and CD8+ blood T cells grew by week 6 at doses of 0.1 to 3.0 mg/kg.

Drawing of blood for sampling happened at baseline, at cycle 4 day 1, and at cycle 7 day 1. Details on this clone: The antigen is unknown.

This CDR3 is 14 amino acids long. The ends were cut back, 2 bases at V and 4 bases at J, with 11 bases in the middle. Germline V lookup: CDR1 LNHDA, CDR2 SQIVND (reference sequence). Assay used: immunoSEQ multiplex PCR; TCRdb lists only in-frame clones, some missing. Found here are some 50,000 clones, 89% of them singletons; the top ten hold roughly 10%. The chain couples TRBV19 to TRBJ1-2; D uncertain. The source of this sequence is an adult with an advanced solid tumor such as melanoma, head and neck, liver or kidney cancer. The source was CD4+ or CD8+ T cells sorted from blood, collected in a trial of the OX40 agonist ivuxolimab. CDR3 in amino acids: CASSITGIAYGYTF. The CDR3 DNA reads TGTGCCAGTAGTATAACCGGGATCGCCTATGGCTACACCTTC.